This is a list of T cell receptor beta chains from one sample in a study of CD8+ T cells in alopecia areata. Some clones are missing from TCRdb's copy, which holds only in-frame ones; the method was immunoSEQ multiplex PCR. The data hold about 100,000 clones, with 45% to 60% observed a single time. Specimen: NKG2D-low CD8+ T cells sorted from blood. The receptors originated from a human donor with alopecia areata. CDR3s leave out the opening cysteine and the closing phenylalanine or tryptophan.

TRBV6-4	TRBJ2-1	ASSRTSGRYSAYNEQF
TRBV7-9	TRBJ1-5	ASSLVLKREGNQPQH
TRBV29-1	TRBJ1-1	SVEGRRVGAF
TRBV7-3	TRBJ2-1	ASSLRASNEQF
TRBV7-6	TRBJ2-1	ASSLVGGDEF
TRBV6-1	TRBJ1-5	ASSDSGNQPQH
TRBV10-3	TRBJ2-3	AISELAGRGPDTQY
TRBV2	TRBJ1-1	ASSEIVGQGELNTEAF
TRBV18	TRBJ2-7	ASSPPQGGALNYEQY
TRBV14	TRBJ2-7	ASSQAGRPAYEQY
TRBV5-6	TRBJ2-1	ASRFGPSTGTEQF
TRBV29-1	TRBJ2-7	SGRDSLYEQY
TRBV27	TRBJ1-2	ASSLSDRGDFGYT
TRBV4-1	TRBJ1-1	ASSQDRTGNTEAF
TRBV7-9	TRBJ2-1	ASRYDGENEQF
TRBV5-1	TRBJ1-1	ASIGFGNTEAF
TRBV6-6	TRBJ2-5	ASSSPSETQY
TRBV28	TRBJ1-2	ASSFRTPALGYT
TRBV27	TRBJ1-1	ASSSSPTRTEAF
TRBV7-9	TRBJ1-1	ASRSDGTEAF
TRBV27	TRBJ1-2	ASSLSSGYGYT
TRBV6-5	TRBJ1-1	ASSYFLNTEAF
TRBV4-1	TRBJ2-7	ASSQDRYEQY
TRBV18	TRBJ2-3	ASSPHGISETVLDTQY
TRBV28	TRBJ2-3	ASSGETQY
TRBV5-1	TRBJ2-1	ASSSIPSNEQF
TRBV9	TRBJ2-7	ASSLSPGTGSYEQY
TRBV27	TRBJ2-5	ASSLSEEETQY
TRBV4-1	TRBJ1-5	ASSQDNSGQPQH
TRBV19	TRBJ1-1	ASSITTGGTEAF
TRBV7-9	TRBJ2-5	ASSPRGGEEQETQY
TRBV6-5	TRBJ2-2	ASSPGNTGELF
TRBV4-1	TRBJ2-7	ASSQDGQGGYEQY
TRBV29-1	TRBJ1-2	SVESNLPGQEGGYT
TRBV27	TRBJ2-3	ASSLSVLTTDTQY
TRBV29-1	TRBJ2-2	SVVLPGRRNTGELF
TRBV2	TRBJ2-6	ASTTPSGPYSGANVLT
TRBV7-9	TRBJ2-3	ASSSTSGLVDTQY
TRBV27	TRBJ2-7	ASSLSAGTYEQY
TRBV9	TRBJ2-2	ASSVAGELF
TRBV13	TRBJ2-1	ASSFTSGHYNEQF
TRBV5-1	TRBJ2-7	ASSPGTSGRATYEQY
TRBV4-1	TRBJ2-1	ASSLGQGYYDEQF
TRBV2	TRBJ2-1	ASSEAKGYEQF
TRBV10-2	TRBJ1-2	ASSDGSGYT
TRBV20-1	TRBJ2-5	SAYSRETQY
TRBV19	TRBJ1-1	ASNSGGNTEAF
TRBV4-1	TRBJ2-3	ASSQEGAGPDTQY
TRBV27	TRBJ2-7	ASSLSGRYEQY
TRBV28	TRBJ2-1	ASGGSGRVNEQF
TRBV25-1	TRBJ1-1	ASSNTGSTEAF
TRBV28	TRBJ2-1	ASSYRTEGNEQF
TRBV6-1	TRBJ1-1	ASSETTWGDTEAF